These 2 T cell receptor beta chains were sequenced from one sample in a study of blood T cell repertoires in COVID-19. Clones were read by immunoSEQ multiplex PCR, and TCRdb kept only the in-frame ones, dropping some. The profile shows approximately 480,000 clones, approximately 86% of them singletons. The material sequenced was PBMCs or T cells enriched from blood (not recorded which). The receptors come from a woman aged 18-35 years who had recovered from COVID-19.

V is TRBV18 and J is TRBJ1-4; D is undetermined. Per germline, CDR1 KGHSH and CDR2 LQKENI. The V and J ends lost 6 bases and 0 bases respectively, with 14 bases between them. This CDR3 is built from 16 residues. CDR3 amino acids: CASSPTDHATNEKLFF. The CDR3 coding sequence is TGTGCCAGCTCCCCGACTGATCATGCAACTAATGAAAAACTGTTTTTT.

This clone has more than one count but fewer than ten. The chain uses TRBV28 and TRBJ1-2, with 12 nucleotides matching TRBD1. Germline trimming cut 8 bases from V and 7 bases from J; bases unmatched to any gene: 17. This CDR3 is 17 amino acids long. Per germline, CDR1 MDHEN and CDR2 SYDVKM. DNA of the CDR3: TGTGCCAGCTCACCCCGCCCGGGGACAGGGGGCGGGCGTGGCTACACCTTC. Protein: CASSPRPGTGGGRGYTF.